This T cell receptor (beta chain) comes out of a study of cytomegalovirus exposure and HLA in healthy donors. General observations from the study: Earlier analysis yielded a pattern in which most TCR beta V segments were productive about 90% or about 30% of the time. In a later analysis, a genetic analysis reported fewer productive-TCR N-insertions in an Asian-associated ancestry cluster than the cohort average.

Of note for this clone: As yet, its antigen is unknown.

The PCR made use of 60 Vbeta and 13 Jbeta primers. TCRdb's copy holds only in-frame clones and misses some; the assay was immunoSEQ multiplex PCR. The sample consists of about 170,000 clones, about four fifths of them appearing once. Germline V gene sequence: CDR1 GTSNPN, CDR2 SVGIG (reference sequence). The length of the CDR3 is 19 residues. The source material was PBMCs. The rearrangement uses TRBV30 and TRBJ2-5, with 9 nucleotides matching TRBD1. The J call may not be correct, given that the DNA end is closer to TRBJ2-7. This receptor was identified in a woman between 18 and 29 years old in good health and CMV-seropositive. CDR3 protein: CAWSGHRDREEVVPYEQYF. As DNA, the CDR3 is TGTGCCTGGTCCGGGCACCGGGACAGGGAAGAGGTGGTGCCCTACGAGCAGTACTTC.